This T cell receptor beta chain stems from a study of T cell repertoires in cytomegalovirus infection. Study context: Both CMV infection and a matching HLA type were indicated by public TCR beta signatures. The study's findings and limits: Cumulative public TCR beta family frequency identified carriers of CMV plus the relevant HLA. The ex vivo response showed dominance by HLA-C-restricted CMV-specific TCR beta clonotypes.

Note on this clonotype: Its specificity is unknown.

From the reads, TCRdb called clonotypes with MiXCR, one entry per CDR3 protein. The repertoire includes about 600,000 distinct CDR3 sequences, about 24% of them detected once, and roughly 8% sits in the top ten. The CDR3 loop spans 12 amino acids. Trimming pared 7 bases from V and 0 bases from J, leaving 9 bases between. CDR1 is SQVTM and CDR2 is ANQGSEA in the germline V gene. This receptor was taken from a human donor in good health (CMV status not recorded). Some clones in this sample may be carry-over from other donors' samples. J is TRBJ1-2 and V is TRBV29-1; no definite D call. Sequencing input: CD8+ T cells from PBMCs. The CDR3 region is CSGQEANYGYTF. Written as DNA, the CDR3 is TGCAGCGGTCAGGAGGCTAACTATGGCTACACCTTC.